These T cell receptor beta chains were read from a single sample in a study of T cell responses to AZD1222 COVID-19 vaccine. Repertoires were generated with immunoSEQ multiplex PCR, while TCRdb's copy carries only in-frame clones and drops some. The sample lists 90,000 to 150,000 clones; roughly 90% were seen once. The sample consisted of peripheral blood, taken 28 days after the second AZD1222 dose. These receptor sequences come from an adult who received the AZD1222 COVID-19 vaccine. CDR3s include the opening cysteine and the closing phenylalanine or tryptophan. The D gene is left open where the match is weak.

j_gene: TRBJ2-3; d_gene: TRBD2; v_gene: TRBV5-1; CDR3nt: TGCGCCAGCAGCTTTAGCGGGATGGGCACAGATACGCAGTATTTT; CDR3aa: CASSFSGMGTDTQYF
j_gene: TRBJ2-1; d_gene: .; v_gene: TRBV5-1; CDR3nt: TGCGCCAGCAGCTTGGATGTGGGACGAAATAACAATGAGCAGTTCTTC; CDR3aa: CASSLDVGRNNNEQFF
j_gene: TRBJ1-1; d_gene: TRBD1; v_gene: TRBV4-1; CDR3nt: TGCGCCAGCAGCCAAGTCCAGACAGGGGGCTCTGAAGCTTTCTTT; CDR3aa: CASSQVQTGGSEAFF
j_gene: TRBJ2-3; d_gene: TRBD2; v_gene: TRBV4-1; CDR3nt: TGCGCCAGCAGCCTACCGACTAGCAGTCCTACAGATACGCAGTATTTT; CDR3aa: CASSLPTSSPTDTQYF
j_gene: TRBJ1-5; d_gene: .; v_gene: TRBV19; CDR3nt: TGTGCCAGTAGTATAGATAGAGGAGGGAATCAGCCCCAGCATTTT; CDR3aa: CASSIDRGGNQPQHF
j_gene: TRBJ2-7; d_gene: TRBD1; v_gene: TRBV3-1/TRBV3-2; CDR3nt: TGTGCCAGCAGCCAAGATCGGCGACAGGGAGTCGAGCAGTACTTC; CDR3aa: CASSQDRRQGVEQYF
j_gene: TRBJ2-2; d_gene: .; v_gene: TRBV5-6; CDR3nt: TGTGCCAGCAGCTCGGCCACATACTCCGGGGAGCTGTTTTTT; CDR3aa: CASSSATYSGELFF
j_gene: TRBJ1-2; d_gene: .; v_gene: TRBV3-1/TRBV3-2; CDR3nt: TGTGCCAGCAGCCCTCGGACAGCGGGCCGTGGCTACACCTTC; CDR3aa: CASSPRTAGRGYTF
j_gene: TRBJ2-1; d_gene: TRBD1; v_gene: TRBV5-1; CDR3nt: TGCGCCAGCAGCCGGGGACAGGGGGTATACAATGAGCAGTTCTTC; CDR3aa: CASSRGQGVYNEQFF
j_gene: TRBJ1-2; d_gene: TRBD1; v_gene: TRBV5-6; CDR3nt: TGTGCCAGCAGGTGGACCGGGACAGGTGAATATGGCTACACCTTC; CDR3aa: CASRWTGTGEYGYTF
j_gene: TRBJ1-5; d_gene: .; v_gene: TRBV3-1/TRBV3-2; CDR3nt: TGTGCCAGCAGCCAACGTGAACGTCAGCCCCAGCATTTT; CDR3aa: CASSQRERQPQHF
j_gene: TRBJ1-3; d_gene: .; v_gene: TRBV20-1; CDR3nt: TGCAGTGCTAGTTCCGGGTCTGGAAACACCATATATTTT; CDR3aa: CSASSGSGNTIYF
j_gene: TRBJ2-5; d_gene: .; v_gene: TRBV3-1/TRBV3-2; CDR3nt: TGTGCCAGCAGCCAAGATGGAGGGCACTGGGGCCAAGAGACCCAGTACTTC; CDR3aa: CASSQDGGHWGQETQYF